Listed here are 22 T cell receptor beta chains from one sample, sequenced in a study of T cell responses to AZD1222 COVID-19 vaccine. Sequencing used immunoSEQ multiplex PCR; TCRdb keeps in-frame clones, though not all of them. This sample carries around 100,000 clones, about 83% of them seen once, and the ten largest clones take more than 15%. Sequenced material: peripheral blood, taken on day 0 of AZD1222 vaccination. All receptors come from an adult in good health.

This chain uses TRBV5-8 with TRBJ1-4; TRBD1 matches 8 bases. Unmatched junction bases numbered 5, after V lost 1 base and J lost 3 bases. The CDR3 has 16 amino acids. The germline CDR1 and CDR2 sequences are SGHTS and YDEGEE. CDR3 loop: CASSLYTGGANEKLFF. CDR3 DNA: TGTGCCAGCAGCTTGTACACAGGGGGTGCTAATGAAAAACTGTTTTTT.

The chain employs TRBV3-1 (or the pseudogene TRBV3-2) and TRBJ2-4; unclear D gene. V gave up 2 bases and J gave up 8 bases, with 7 bases separating them. The germline V gene has CDR1 LGHDT and CDR2 YNNKEL (reference sequence). The CDR3 is made up of 12 amino acids. DNA for the CDR3: TGTGCCAGCAGCCAACCGGGTTACATTCAGTACTTC. Its protein is CASSQPGYIQYF.

The chain carries TRBV19 and TRBJ2-3; 11 nucleotides agree with TRBD2. The CDR3 loop spans 16 amino acids. The J segment lost 0 bases and the V segment lost 4 bases, leaving 3 bases of the junction unmatched. Germline CDR1 LNHDA, CDR2 SQIVND (reference sequence). This chain's CDR3 is CASSTSGGLSTDTQYF. The CDR3 coding sequence is TGTGCCAGTAGTACTAGCGGGGGGCTTAGCACAGATACGCAGTATTTT.

The chain couples TRBV7-3 to TRBJ2-7, with D possibly matching TRBD2 (6 bases). Germline CDR1 is SGHTA and CDR2 is FQGTGA. V was trimmed by 3 bases and J by 0 bases, leaving 6 bases between them. The CDR3 spans 13 residues. The CDR3 protein is CASSFGSSYEQYF. In nucleotides, the CDR3 is TGTGCCAGCAGCTTCGGGAGCTCCTACGAGCAGTACTTC.

This chain connects TRBV19 to TRBJ1-2, with TRBD1 matching 9 bases. Trimming took 1 base from V and 7 from J; bases not matched to a gene: 7. CDR1 and CDR2 from the germline V gene are LNHDA and SQIVND (reference sequence). This CDR3 is 15 amino acids long. CDR3 sequence: CASSIGGTGWSGYTF. The CDR3 DNA follows: TGTGCCAGTAGTATAGGGGGGACAGGGTGGTCTGGCTACACCTTC. Variable domain in full (rest from reference TRBV19 and TRBJ1-2): DGGITQSPKYLFRKEGQNVTLSCEQNLNHDAMYWYRQDPGQGLRLIYYSQIVNDFQKGDIAEGYSVSREKKESFPLTVTSAQKNPTAFYLCASSIGGTGWSGYTFGSGTRLTVV.

This chain joins TRBV7-8 and TRBJ1-6, with a tentative D call TRBD1 (5 bases). Germline V CDR1 and CDR2: SGHVS, FQNEAQ. The length of the CDR3 is 14 residues. V was shortened by 6 bases and J by 6 bases, with 12 bases between the two germline ends. CDR3: CASRVGTVNSPLHF. The CDR3 bases are TGTGCCAGCAGGGTTGGGACGGTTAATTCACCCCTCCACTTT.

The chain carries TRBV3-1 (or the pseudogene TRBV3-2) and TRBJ2-2, with D tentatively TRBD2 (5 bases). The CDR3 totals 13 residues. Germline assignment: CDR1 LGHDT and CDR2 YNNKEL (reference sequence). V was clipped by 4 bases and J by 6 bases, with 9 bases between them. The CDR3 coding sequence is TGTGCCAGCAGCCGCGGGTATCCCGGGGAGCTGTTTTTT. Encoded protein: CASSRGYPGELFF.

This chain connects TRBV6-5 to TRBJ1-2, with a possible D match to TRBD1 (6 bases). CDR1 MNHEY and CDR2 SVGAGI come from the germline V gene. CDR3 length: 13 residues. V lost 10 bases to trimming and J lost 2 bases, with 14 bases between them. This CDR3 reads CATGAGENYGYTF. CDR3 sequence (DNA): TGTGCCACCGGGGCAGGGGAGAACTATGGCTACACCTTC.

The chain has TRBV12-3 or TRBV12-4 and TRBJ1-1; D remains unclear. There are 13 residues in the CDR3. V was cut by 3 bases and J by 6 bases, with 11 bases left in between. The CDR3 DNA is TGTGCCAGCAGTTTTGACGGGCTCGCTGAAGCTTTCTTT. As protein: CASSFDGLAEAFF.

The chain carries TRBV12-5 and TRBJ1-1; D call uncertain. The V gene's germline CDR1 is LGHNT and CDR2 FRNRAP. The CDR3 runs 13 residues. V was clipped by 3 bases and J by 0 bases, with 5 bases between them. The CDR3 sequence: CASGLHMNTEAFF. CDR3 sequence (DNA): TGTGCTAGTGGTTTACACATGAACACTGAAGCTTTCTTT.

The chain couples TRBV3-1 (or the pseudogene TRBV3-2) to TRBJ2-1; D gene ambiguous. With 3 bases removed from V and 10 bases from J, the gap between germline ends came to 16 bases. Per the germline V gene, CDR1 is LGHDT and CDR2 is YNNKEL (reference sequence). The CDR3 length is 14 residues. The CDR3 sequence is CASSQSGSGGEQFF. In nucleotides, the CDR3 is TGTGCCAGCAGCCAGTCCGGGTCCGGTGGGGAGCAGTTCTTC.

The rearrangement joins TRBV5-6 to TRBJ2-2, with D possibly TRBD1 on 5 matching bases. Trimming removed 0 bases at V and 6 bases at J, with 9 bases between. The CDR3 has 14 amino acids. Germline V lookup: CDR1 SGHDT, CDR2 YYEEEE. The CDR3 nucleotides read TGTGCCAGCAGCTTGGGACAGCAGTCCGGGGAGCTGTTTTTT. Translation gives CASSLGQQSGELFF.

The V call is TRBV7-2, the J call TRBJ2-5; D is ambiguous. This CDR3 region has 13 residues. CDR1 SGHTA and CDR2 FQGNSA come from the germline V gene. V lost 4 bases to trimming and J lost 5 bases, with 11 bases between them. The CDR3 loop reads CASSYSQRETQYF. CDR3 nucleotide sequence: TGTGCCAGCAGCTATAGCCAGAGGGAGACCCAGTACTTC.

The chain carries TRBV2 and TRBJ1-2, with D hard to call. The CDR3 is 14 residues long. Trimming shortened V by 2 bases and J by 1 base, and 8 bases separated the two germline ends. Per germline, CDR1 SNHLY and CDR2 FYNNEI. The DNA of the CDR3 is TGTGCCAGCAGTGAAACGGCGGGTAACTATGGCTACACCTTC. Translation: CASSETAGNYGYTF.

J is TRBJ1-1 and V is TRBV12-3 or TRBV12-4, with D hard to call. This CDR3 spans 13 amino acids. V gave up 2 bases and J gave up 4 bases, with 8 bases separating them. The CDR3 sequence: CASSLPPGTEAFF. CDR3 nucleotide sequence: TGTGCCAGCAGTTTACCACCGGGCACTGAAGCTTTCTTT.

About this clone itself: The junction shows a germline mismatch at one end, possibly a read error. The J gene is TRBJ1-5, the V gene TRBV15; D is unresolved. Germline V gene sequence: CDR1 LNHNV, CDR2 YYDKDF (reference sequence). The CDR3 is 15 amino acids. CDR3 residues: CATSNRAAAYQPQHF. The CDR3 bases are TGTGCCACCAGTAACCGGGCCGCCGCCTATCAACCCCAGCATTTT.

The chain joins TRBV5-8 to TRBJ2-5, with 8 bases lining up with TRBD2. Trimming cost V 2 bases and J 5 bases; bases outside gene matches: 5. In germline, CDR1 is SGHTS, CDR2 YDEGEE. The CDR3 has 14 residues. This chain's CDR3 is CASSFGTSRETQYF. CDR3 DNA sequence: TGTGCCAGCAGCTTTGGGACTAGTCGCGAGACCCAGTACTTC.

The rearrangement joins TRBV15 to TRBJ2-3, with unresolved D. Germline CDR1 reads LNHNV; CDR2 reads YYDKDF (reference sequence). V lost 1 base and J 7 bases, leaving 9 bases between the germline ends. CDR3 length: 13 amino acids. The CDR3 protein is CATSRVSSNTQYF. The DNA of the CDR3 is TGTGCCACCAGCAGAGTTTCTTCAAATACGCAGTATTTT. The full variable domain, rest sourced from reference TRBV15 and TRBJ2-3, is DAMVIQNPRYQVTQFGKPVTLSCSQTLNHNVMYWYQQKSSQAPKLLFHYYDKDFNNEADTPDNFQSRRPNTSFCFLDIRSPGLGDTAMYLCATSRVSSNTQYFGPGTRLTVL.

This clone has just one count. The chain recombines TRBV7-2 with TRBJ2-7; 11 bases line up with TRBD2. This CDR3 is built from 16 residues. Germline V lookup: CDR1 SGHTA, CDR2 FQGNSA. Trimming cost V 1 base and J 4 bases; bases outside gene matches: 6. CDR3 amino acids: CASSLVSGRGGYEQYF. CDR3 coding DNA: TGTGCCAGCAGCTTAGTTAGCGGGAGGGGGGGTTACGAGCAGTACTTC. The full variable domain, with the rest looked up from reference TRBV7-2 and TRBJ2-7, is GAGVSQSPSNKVTEKGKDVELRCDPISGHTALYWYRQSLGQGLEFLIYFQGNSAPDKSGLPSDRFSAERTGGSVSTLTIQRTQQEDSAVYLCASSLVSGRGGYEQYFGPGTRLTVT.

V gene TRBV19 combines with J gene TRBJ2-5, with unresolved D. V dropped 5 bases and J dropped 4 bases, with 8 bases sitting between them. This CDR3 is built from 12 residues. From germline, CDR1 is LNHDA and CDR2 SQIVND (reference sequence). As DNA, the CDR3 is TGTGCCAGTAGTTCCGCGACAGAGACCCAGTACTTC. Translated, it gives CASSSATETQYF.

This clone was counted once. V gene TRBV9 combines with J gene TRBJ2-2; perhaps TRBD2 as D (5 bases). Germline CDR1 SGDLS, CDR2 YYNGEE. The V and J ends lost 2 bases and 2 bases respectively, with 7 bases between them. The CDR3 runs 14 residues. CDR3 sequence reads: CASSVDYNTGELFF. CDR3 nucleotides: TGTGCCAGCAGCGTCGACTACAACACCGGGGAGCTGTTTTTT.

V usage is TRBV7-6 and J usage is TRBJ2-7, with 8 bases fitting TRBD2. V lost 1 base and J lost 0; bases outside the gene matches: 8. The CDR3 totals 17 residues. In germline, CDR1 is SGHVS, CDR2 FNYEAQ. The DNA for the CDR3 is TGTGCCAGCAGCTTAGGCCCGGGGGGGGCGAGCTCCTACGAGCAGTACTTC. Its protein is CASSLGPGGASSYEQYF.